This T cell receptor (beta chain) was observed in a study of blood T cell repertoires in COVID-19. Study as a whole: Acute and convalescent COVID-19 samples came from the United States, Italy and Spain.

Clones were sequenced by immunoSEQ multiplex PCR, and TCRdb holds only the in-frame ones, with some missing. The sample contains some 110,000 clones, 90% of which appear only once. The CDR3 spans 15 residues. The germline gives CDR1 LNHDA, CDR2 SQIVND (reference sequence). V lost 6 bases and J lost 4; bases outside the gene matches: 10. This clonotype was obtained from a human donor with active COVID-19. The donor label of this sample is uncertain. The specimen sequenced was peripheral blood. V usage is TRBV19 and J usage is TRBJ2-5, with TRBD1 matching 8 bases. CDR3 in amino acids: CASRIHDRGVETQYF. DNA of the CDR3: TGTGCCAGTAGGATACATGACAGGGGAGTAGAGACCCAGTACTTC.